Shown below are 21 T cell receptor beta chains from a single sample sequenced in a study of blood T cell repertoires in COVID-19. TCRdb keeps only in-frame clones here, not all; method: immunoSEQ multiplex PCR. This table has 200,000 to 250,000 clones, roughly three quarters appearing once. Sequenced sample: peripheral blood. The receptor source for this set is a woman aged 40 to 50 with active or convalescent COVID-19.

This clone appeared a single time. The V gene is TRBV18, the J gene TRBJ1-1, with 7 bases identical to TRBD1. The CDR3 spans 15 residues. Germline trimming cut 6 bases from V and 0 bases from J; bases unmatched to any gene: 7. CDR1 is KGHSH, CDR2 LQKENI, per germline. The CDR3 DNA reads TGTGCCAGCTCGCGACAGGGTCTCATGAACACTGAAGCTTTCTTT. Encoded protein: CASSRQGLMNTEAFF.

The rearrangement joins TRBV30 to TRBJ1-2; TRBD1 aligns across 7 bases. V lost 1 base and J lost 5; bases outside the gene matches: 4. Germline CDR1 GTSNPN, CDR2 SVGIG (reference sequence). The CDR3 totals 13 residues. The CDR3 nucleotides read TGTGCCTGGAGTGCAGGGGGTTGGTATGGCTACACCTTC. It specifies CAWSAGGWYGYTF.

The chain has TRBV5-6 and TRBJ1-2; TRBD1 is a possible D gene (6 bases). From germline, CDR1 is SGHDT and CDR2 YYEEEE. The V and J ends lost 4 bases and 4 bases respectively, with 14 bases between them. CDR3 length equals 14 residues. The CDR3 protein is CASSKVGGSYGYTF. The CDR3 DNA reads TGTGCCAGCAGCAAGGTAGGGGGTAGCTATGGCTACACCTTC.

The chain has TRBV6-5 and TRBJ1-1, with D unclear. V shed 5 bases and J shed 8 bases, with 9 bases lying between them. Germline CDR1 and CDR2: MNHEY and SVGAGI. The CDR3 extends over 11 amino acids. CDR3 sequence (DNA): TGTGCCAGCAGTCCCGGGAGGGAAGCTTTCTTT. Translating gives CASSPGREAFF.

The rearrangement links TRBV5-1 to TRBJ1-4; TRBD1 agrees at 9 bases. Germline CDR1 and CDR2: SGHRS and YFSETQ. This CDR3 is built from 15 residues. J gave up 8 bases and V 4 bases, and 9 bases lay outside the gene matches. The CDR3 here is CASSTNRGREEKLFF. The DNA for the CDR3 is TGCGCCAGCAGCACCAACAGGGGGCGCGAAGAAAAACTGTTTTTT.

The chain couples TRBV6-5 to TRBJ1-5, with 10 bases aligning to TRBD1. CDR1 and CDR2 (germline): MNHEY, SVGAGI. V was pared by 4 bases and J by 5 bases, with 5 bases of the junction left unmatched. The CDR3 is 15 residues long. The CDR3 DNA is TGTGCCAGCAGTTCGGGTGACAGGGGGCATCAGCCCCAGCATTTT. It codes for CASSSGDRGHQPQHF.

The sample holds a few counts of this clone. The gene calls are TRBV27 and TRBJ2-2; perhaps TRBD1 as D (5 bases). The CDR3 loop spans 20 amino acids. V lost 2 bases and J lost 0, with 22 bases in between. Germline assignment: CDR1 MNHEY and CDR2 SMNVEV (reference sequence). The CDR3: CASSLPTTGQGPANTGELFF. CDR3 sequence (DNA): TGTGCCAGCAGTTTACCCACCACCGGGCAGGGCCCCGCGAACACCGGGGAGCTGTTTTTT.

This sequence joins TRBV3-1 (or the pseudogene TRBV3-2) and TRBJ1-2; no firm D call. Trimming left V 1 base short and J 2 bases short, with 8 bases between. The CDR3 loop spans 14 amino acids. In germline, CDR1 is LGHDT, CDR2 YNNKEL (reference sequence). CDR3 DNA sequence: TGTGCCAGCAGCCAAGGTTCACGGAACTATGGCTACACCTTC. It codes for CASSQGSRNYGYTF.

This clone has a handful of counts. The gene calls are TRBV9 and TRBJ2-6, with no clear D. The CDR3 is made up of 17 amino acids. The V and J ends lost 6 bases and 1 base respectively, with 17 bases between them. The germline gives CDR1 SGDLS, CDR2 YYNGEE. The CDR3 DNA reads TGTGCCAGCACCCTATTACCATCACCTTCTGGGGCCAACGTCCTGACTTTC. Its translation is CASTLLPSPSGANVLTF.

This rearrangement joins TRBV2 to TRBJ2-7; D may be TRBD2 (5 bases). CDR1 and CDR2 (germline): SNHLY, FYNNEI. The CDR3 extends over 14 amino acids. V was shortened by 2 bases and J by 3 bases, with 11 bases between the two germline ends. The CDR3 spells CASSELRGYYEQYF. The DNA for the CDR3 is TGTGCCAGCAGTGAACTACGGGGATACTACGAGCAGTACTTC.

The CDR3 loop reads CASSKTGDSYNEQFF. Here the CDR3 DNA reads TGTGCCAGCAGCAAAACAGGGGACTCCTACAATGAGCAGTTCTTC. V is TRBV6-5 and J is TRBJ2-1; 7 bases agree with TRBD1. The ends lost 6 bases at V and 0 bases at J; junction bases unmatched: 5. This CDR3 region has 15 residues. Germline loops: CDR1 MNHEY, CDR2 SVGAGI.

This chain connects TRBV2 to TRBJ1-5; 10 nucleotides agree with TRBD1. The germline V gene has CDR1 SNHLY and CDR2 FYNNEI. V shed 4 bases, J shed 7 bases, and the junction held 16 bases outside the gene matches. The CDR3 runs to 18 residues. CDR3 DNA: TGTGCCAGCAGTGGACGACAGGGGGCGTTTACCCGACCCCAGCCCCAGCATTTT. Translating gives CASSGRQGAFTRPQPQHF.

This chain connects TRBV11-2 to TRBJ2-7, with a possible D match to TRBD2 (6 bases). V shed 1 base and J shed 5 bases, with 15 bases lying between them. The CDR3 is 15 amino acids. Looked up from germline, CDR1 is SGHAT and CDR2 is FQNNGV. The CDR3 DNA reads TGTGCCAGCAGCTTAGGCGGCGGGACCCAGCACGAGCAGTACTTC. Translated, it gives CASSLGGGTQHEQYF.

J is TRBJ1-5 and V is TRBV27; no definite D call. The CDR3 extends over 13 amino acids. With 6 bases removed from V and 0 bases from J, the gap between germline ends came to 6 bases. Germline V CDR1 and CDR2: MNHEY, SMNVEV (reference sequence). CDR3 residues: CASSPYSNQPQHF. CDR3 coding DNA: TGTGCCAGCAGCCCCTATAGCAATCAGCCCCAGCATTTT.

V usage is TRBV18 and J usage is TRBJ2-2, with a possible D match to TRBD1 (6 bases). This CDR3 region has 16 residues. Germline CDR1 reads KGHSH; CDR2 reads LQKENI. Trimming removed 2 bases at V and 1 base at J, with 11 bases between. CDR3 protein: CASSPTGQRNTGELFF. The DNA of the CDR3 is TGTGCCAGCTCACCAACAGGACAGAGGAACACCGGGGAGCTGTTTTTT.

The genes are TRBV12-5 and TRBJ2-3, with 9 bases matching TRBD1. CDR1 is LGHNT, CDR2 FRNRAP, per germline. The CDR3 consists of 15 residues. The junction had 3 bases not matched to a gene; V was cut back by 3 bases and J by 2 bases. The CDR3 DNA reads as TGTGCTAGTGGTTTCCGGGACAGGGCCACAGATACGCAGTATTTT. This gives the protein CASGFRDRATDTQYF.

V is TRBV7-9 and J is TRBJ1-5, with 7 bases matching TRBD1. The germline V gene encodes CDR1 SEHNR and CDR2 FQNEAQ (reference sequence). This CDR3 is built from 16 residues. Losses at the gene ends were 1 base for V and 9 bases for J; bases not matched to a gene: 12. As DNA, the CDR3 is TGTGCCAGCAGCTTAGGGGGATACAGGGGCATTGGGCCCCAGCATTTT. This encodes CASSLGGYRGIGPQHF. Full variable domain (outside the CDR3, taken from reference TRBV7-9 and TRBJ1-5): DTGVSQNPRHKITKRGQNVTFRCDPISEHNRLYWYRQTLGQGPEFLTYFQNEAQLEKSRLLSDRFSAERPKGSFSTLEIQRTEQGDSAMYLCASSLGGYRGIGPQHFGDGTRLSIL.

The V call is TRBV30, the J call TRBJ1-6; 9 bases line up with TRBD1. The junction had 7 bases not matched to a gene; V was cut back by 5 bases and J by 8 bases. The CDR3 extends over 14 amino acids. The germline gives CDR1 GTSNPN, CDR2 SVGIG (reference sequence). The CDR3 coding sequence is TGTGCCTGGGGAACAGGGGGCAGGGATTCACCCCTCCACTTT. This codes for CAWGTGGRDSPLHF. Full variable domain (remainder filled in from reference TRBV30 and TRBJ1-6): SQTIHQWPATLVQPVGSPLSLECTVEGTSNPNLYWYRQAAGRGLQLLFYSVGIGQISSEVPQNLSASRPQDRQFILSSKKLLLSDSGFYLCAWGTGGRDSPLHFGNGTRLTVT.

The rearrangement uses TRBV6-2 or TRBV6-3 and TRBJ2-1; tentative D call: TRBD1 (5 bases). Germline CDR1 is MNHEY and CDR2 is SVGEGT. The length of the CDR3 is 15 residues. Trimming left V 2 bases short and J 6 bases short, with 14 bases between. The CDR3 loop reads CASSYDSYDLNEQFF. CDR3 sequence (DNA): TGTGCCAGCAGTTACGACAGCTATGATCTCAATGAGCAGTTCTTC.

This clone was found a few times. J is TRBJ1-2 and V is TRBV27, with TRBD1 as a possible D gene (6 bases). V lost 6 bases, J lost 6 bases, and 14 bases lay in between. The CDR3 is 13 amino acids. Germline CDR1 MNHEY, CDR2 SMNVEV (reference sequence). The DNA of the CDR3 is TGTGCCAGCAGACCCGGGACAACTAATGGCTACACCTTC. Translating it yields CASRPGTTNGYTF.

This rearrangement joins TRBV9 to TRBJ1-2; TRBD1 is a possible D gene (5 bases). The CDR3 runs to 13 residues. Germline assignment: CDR1 SGDLS and CDR2 YYNGEE. V was shortened by 0 bases and J by 7 bases, with 10 bases between the two germline ends. The CDR3: CASSVEDRSGYTF. In DNA, the CDR3 is TGTGCCAGCAGCGTAGAAGACAGAAGTGGCTACACCTTC.